Below, 20 T cell receptor beta chains from the same sample are listed, as sequenced in a study of cytomegalovirus exposure and HLA in healthy donors. The study ran its PCR with 60 Vbeta and 13 Jbeta primers. Repertoires were generated with immunoSEQ multiplex PCR, while TCRdb's copy carries only in-frame clones and drops some. The sample has approximately 140,000 clones, over 70% seen once. Sequences were obtained from PBMCs. These receptors originate from a woman aged 40 to 50 in good health and CMV-seronegative.

J is TRBJ1-5 and V is TRBV11-2; D is perhaps TRBD1 (5 bases). Trimming took off 5 bases at V and 7 bases at J, with 12 bases between the two ends. The germline CDR1 and CDR2 sequences are SGHAT and FQNNGV. This CDR3 region has 13 residues. CDR3 region: CASSLRAGQPQHF. The CDR3 DNA is TGTGCCAGCAGCCTCAGGGCGGGGCAGCCCCAGCATTTT.

The chain carries TRBV19 and TRBJ1-4; 9 nucleotides match TRBD1. Germline CDR1 LNHDA, CDR2 SQIVND (reference sequence). V shed 3 bases, J shed 6 bases, and the junction held 2 bases outside the gene matches. There are 14 residues in the CDR3. CDR3 sequence: CASSIRDRDEKLFF. The CDR3 DNA reads TGTGCCAGTAGTATCCGGGACAGGGATGAAAAACTGTTTTTT.

V and J are TRBV7-9 and TRBJ2-2; D gene ambiguous. Per germline, CDR1 SEHNR and CDR2 FQNEAQ (reference sequence). The CDR3 consists of 14 residues. Trimming took off 2 bases at V and 5 bases at J, with 9 bases between the two ends. CDR3 bases: TGTGCCAGCAGCTTATCCGAGAGGACCGGGGAGCTGTTTTTT. Translating gives CASSLSERTGELFF.

V and J are TRBV6-1 and TRBJ1-1, with TRBD1 identical over 9 bases. The trim removed 2 bases at V and 0 bases at J, leaving 4 bases unmatched. From germline, CDR1 is MNHNS and CDR2 SASEGT. The CDR3 consists of 16 residues. The DNA for the CDR3 is TGTGCCAGCAGTGAATGGGACAGGGCAATGAACACTGAAGCTTTCTTT. This encodes CASSEWDRAMNTEAFF.

The rearrangement uses TRBV27 and TRBJ2-2; 8 positions agree with TRBD1. Trimming cost V 5 bases and J 4 bases; bases outside gene matches: 3. The CDR3 runs to 14 residues. From germline, CDR1 is MNHEY and CDR2 SMNVEV (reference sequence). Written as DNA, the CDR3 is TGTGCCAGCAGTCCAACAGGGGGCACCGGGGAGCTGTTTTTT. Its protein product is CASSPTGGTGELFF.

The CDR3 nucleotides are TGTGCCATCAGCTCCGGAGTGAACACTGAAGCTTTCTTT. Amino acid sequence: CAISSGVNTEAFF. The V and J genes are TRBV10-3 and TRBJ1-1; D unresolved. The CDR3 totals 13 residues. From germline, CDR1 is ENHRY and CDR2 SYGVKD. V was trimmed by 6 bases and J by 0 bases, leaving 8 bases between them.

The chain carries TRBV2 and TRBJ1-2; D is perhaps TRBD1 (5 bases). The CDR3 extends over 15 amino acids. The germline V gene encodes CDR1 SNHLY and CDR2 FYNNEI. V gave up 3 bases and J gave up 4 bases, with 15 bases separating them. CDR3 sequence reads: CASSEAAGPFYGYTF. CDR3 bases: TGTGCCAGCAGTGAGGCGGCAGGGCCGTTCTATGGCTACACCTTC.

This chain joins TRBV6-6 and TRBJ2-7; TRBD2 matches 12 bases. The V and J ends lost 8 bases and 0 bases, in that order; junction bases with no gene match: 8. The CDR3 contains 16 residues. Germline assignment: CDR1 MNHNY and CDR2 SVGAGI (reference sequence). CDR3 bases: TGTGCCAGCTCTAGCGGGGGGGATAGGAGCTCCTACGAGCAGTACTTC. Translating it yields CASSSGGDRSSYEQYF.

This chain joins TRBV2 and TRBJ2-1; D is ambiguous. The CDR3 runs 14 residues. V lost 1 base and J lost 6, with 10 bases in between. Germline V gene data show CDR1 as SNHLY and CDR2 as FYNNEI. CDR3 in amino acids: CASSEEVASNEQFF. Written as DNA, the CDR3 is TGTGCCAGCAGTGAAGAGGTGGCTAGCAATGAGCAGTTCTTC.

The chain joins TRBV5-4 to TRBJ1-4; 12 bases align to TRBD1. Unmatched junction bases numbered 7, after V lost 4 bases and J lost 0 bases. Germline V lookup: CDR1 SGHNT, CDR2 YYREEE (reference sequence). The CDR3 has 18 residues. The CDR3 sequence is CASSTGTGGVATNEKLFF. For the CDR3, the DNA is TGTGCCAGCAGCACCGGGACAGGGGGCGTCGCAACTAATGAAAAACTGTTTTTT.

The chain couples TRBV28 to TRBJ2-6; 9 bases match TRBD1. CDR3 length: 18 residues. Germline CDR1 and CDR2: MDHEN and SYDVKM. Trimming took 3 bases from V and 0 from J; bases not matched to a gene: 6. CDR3 protein: CASSLGTGSPSGANVLTF. As DNA, the CDR3 is TGTGCCAGCAGTTTGGGGACAGGGTCCCCCTCTGGGGCCAACGTCCTGACTTTC.

The chain carries TRBV19 and TRBJ2-7, with 7 bases fitting TRBD1. Germline CDR1 is LNHDA and CDR2 is SQIVND (reference sequence). This CDR3 is 15 amino acids long. Trimming cost V 1 base and J 2 bases; bases outside gene matches: 5. The CDR3 DNA follows: TGTGCCAGTAGTATAGGACCGGGACAGCCCTACGAGCAGTACTTC. It yields the protein CASSIGPGQPYEQYF.

The rearrangement uses TRBV2 and TRBJ2-2; a weak D match, TRBD1 (6 bases). This CDR3 region has 13 residues. In germline, CDR1 is SNHLY, CDR2 FYNNEI. The V end lost 2 bases, the J end lost 7 bases, and 8 bases lay between the germline ends. CDR3 amino acids: CASSEWTDGELFF. The CDR3 DNA is TGTGCCAGCAGTGAATGGACAGACGGGGAGCTGTTTTTT.

This clone showed up just once. The rearrangement joins TRBV4-1 to TRBJ2-7; D possibly corresponds to TRBD2 (7 bases). Per the germline V gene, CDR1 is MGHRA and CDR2 is YSYEKL. This CDR3 is 15 amino acids long. V was trimmed by 2 bases and J by 2 bases, leaving 13 bases between them. CDR3 amino acids: CASSQWGGAPYEQYF. For the CDR3, the DNA is TGCGCCAGCAGCCAATGGGGGGGGGCACCCTACGAGCAGTACTTC.

The V gene is TRBV28, the J gene TRBJ1-2; D is unclear. The CDR3 has 13 residues. Trimming removed 4 bases from V and 2 bases from J, with 8 bases in between. Germline assignment: CDR1 MDHEN and CDR2 SYDVKM. The CDR3 coding sequence is TGTGCCAGCAGTTACGGTCAAAACTATGGCTACACCTTC. This translates into CASSYGQNYGYTF.

The chain joins TRBV5-1 to TRBJ2-2, with TRBD2 as a possible D gene (6 bases). CDR3 size: 15 residues. V lost 0 bases and J lost 6, with 12 bases in between. Germline CDR1 reads SGHRS; CDR2 reads YFSETQ. CDR3: CASSLASGSSGELFF. The CDR3 nucleotides are TGCGCCAGCAGCTTGGCATCCGGGAGCTCCGGGGAGCTGTTTTTT.

The rearrangement links TRBV7-2 to TRBJ2-2; possible D gene TRBD2, 5 bases. This CDR3 has 14 residues. Trimming shortened V by 1 base and J by 4 bases, and 7 bases separated the two germline ends. Germline CDR1 is SGHTA and CDR2 is FQGNSA. The CDR3 reads CASSLGGLTGELFF. CDR3 in DNA: TGTGCCAGCAGCTTAGGCGGACTCACCGGGGAGCTGTTTTTT.

The chain combines TRBV6-1 with TRBJ2-5, with TRBD2 matching over 9 bases. This CDR3 has 16 amino acids. J was trimmed by 3 bases and V by 4 bases; bases with no gene match: 9. CDR1 is MNHNS and CDR2 is SASEGT in the germline V gene. The CDR3 loop is CASSGSSGGIKETQYF. The CDR3 nucleotides are TGTGCCAGCAGTGGGTCCAGCGGGGGGATAAAAGAGACCCAGTACTTC.

The genes are TRBV11-2 and TRBJ2-5; D is unclear. V shed 0 bases and J shed 11 bases, with 19 bases lying between them. The CDR3 loop spans 15 amino acids. Germline V gene lookup returns CDR1 SGHAT and CDR2 FQNNGV. CDR3 loop: CASSLDYNKPVEQYF. Written as DNA, the CDR3 is TGTGCCAGCAGCTTAGATTATAACAAACCGGTGGAGCAGTACTTC.

The rearrangement uses TRBV4-3 and TRBJ1-1, with unresolved D. The ends were cut back, 3 bases at V and 0 bases at J, with 8 bases in the middle. This CDR3 has 14 residues. Germline assignment: CDR1 LGHNA and CDR2 YSLEER. CDR3 region: CASSQGQVNTEAFF. As DNA, the CDR3 is TGCGCCAGCAGCCAGGGCCAGGTGAACACTGAAGCTTTCTTT.